Below, 4 T cell receptor beta chains from the same sample are listed, as sequenced in a study of OX40 agonist ivuxolimab in advanced cancers. Library generation was performed with the immunoSEQ multiplex PCR assay. This immuneACCESS table, as held by TCRdb, lists in-frame sequences with V and J called but not all clones. Of the missing ones, under half trace to an unresolved V gene in checked studies; the others have no known cause. This sample is represented by 80,000 or so clones; roughly 89% of them were singletons. The top ten clonotypes cover roughly 0.2% of the sample. The sample in question was CD4+ or CD8+ T cells sorted from blood, obtained in a trial of the OX40 agonist ivuxolimab. The receptors stem from an adult with an advanced solid tumor such as melanoma, head and neck, liver or kidney cancer.

This chain uses TRBV7-9 with TRBJ2-6; D might be TRBD2 (5 bases). The V and J ends lost 11 bases and 4 bases respectively, with 24 bases between them. CDR3 length equals 17 residues. Germline V CDR1 and CDR2: SEHNR, FQNEAQ (reference sequence). The CDR3 here is CAQTSFAGGTGANVLTF. In nucleotides, the CDR3 is TGTGCCCAGACAAGTTTTGCAGGAGGTACAGGGGCCAACGTCCTGACTTTC. The full variable domain, in which reference TRBV7-9 and TRBJ2-6 provide the parts outside the CDR3, is DTGVSQNPRHKITKRGQNVTFRCDPISEHNRLYWYRQTLGQGPEFLTYFQNEAQLEKSRLLSDRFSAERPKGSFSTLEIQRTEQGDSAMYLCAQTSFAGGTGANVLTFGAGSRLTVL.

The J gene is TRBJ1-5, the V gene TRBV15, with D maybe TRBD1 (5 bases). CDR1 LNHNV and CDR2 YYDKDF come from the germline V gene (reference sequence). The CDR3 length is 14 residues. V was shortened by 0 bases and J by 4 bases, with 7 bases between the two germline ends. The CDR3 loop is CATSRDGGNQPQHF. The CDR3 DNA is TGTGCCACCAGCAGAGACGGGGGTAATCAGCCCCAGCATTTT.

The V call is TRBV6-1, the J call TRBJ1-6; D gene ambiguous. CDR3 length: 14 residues. V gave up 1 base and J gave up 7 bases, with 8 bases separating them. Germline loops: CDR1 MNHNS, CDR2 SASEGT. The chain's CDR3 is CASSEVNGNSPLHF. In DNA, the CDR3 is TGTGCCAGCAGTGAAGTGAATGGGAATTCACCCCTCCACTTT.

The genes are TRBV5-1 and TRBJ1-1; 8 bases match TRBD1. Germline CDR1 SGHRS, CDR2 YFSETQ. This CDR3 spans 15 amino acids. Trimming at V came to 0 bases and at J to 5 bases, leaving 6 bases not matched to a gene. The CDR3: CASSLAQGAGTEAFF. In DNA, the CDR3 is TGCGCCAGCAGCTTGGCCCAGGGGGCAGGGACTGAAGCTTTCTTT.